Reported below is one T cell receptor beta chain. This sample was taken from a study of blood T cell repertoires in COVID-19. Profiling relied on immunoSEQ multiplex PCR, and the TCRdb table lists in-frame clones only, not all of them. The sample includes nearly 350,000 clones, 88% seen only once; the top ten take approximately 7.3%. Followed longitudinally, the Seattle patients had been enrolled during active infection. The V gene lost 3 bases and the J gene lost 4 bases, with 12 bases spanning the gap. The CDR3 is 13 residues long. Germline V gives CDR1 DFQATT, CDR2 SNEGSKA (reference sequence). The sequenced material came from peripheral blood. The chain links TRBV20-1 to TRBJ2-5; the D gene is possibly TRBD2 (5 bases). This receptor was obtained from a woman aged 70-85 years with COVID-19, enrolled during active disease. The CDR3 spells CSASKRDLETQYF. The CDR3 nucleotides read TGCAGTGCTAGTAAACGGGATTTAGAGACCCAGTACTTC.